This passage covers 22 T cell receptor beta chains from one sample sequenced in a study of glioma-infiltrating T cells. The iRepertoire nested amplicon-rescue multiplex PCR amplified TCR alpha and beta CDR3s from RNA. TCRdb itself ran the multiplex PCR reads through MiXCR, one entry per CDR3 protein. The top ten clones hold 35% of a sample with some 99,000 distinct CDR3 sequences, about 25% of them seen once. The material sequenced was glioma tissue, nonneoplastic brain tissue, or PBMCs (not recorded which). These receptors came from a human donor with low-grade glioma or glioblastoma, undergoing nonglioma brain surgery, or in good health (not recorded which).

The sample holds many counts of this clonotype. This sequence joins TRBV13 and TRBJ2-3; 11 nucleotides agree with TRBD2. The germline gives CDR1 PRHDT, CDR2 FYEKMQ (reference sequence). Trimming at V came to 0 bases and at J to 5 bases, leaving 4 bases not matched to a gene. The CDR3 runs 16 residues. This CDR3 reads CASSLGLAGGQDTQYF. CDR3 nucleotides: TGTGCCAGCAGCTTAGGGCTAGCGGGAGGTCAAGATACGCAGTATTTT.

In regard to this clonotype: One base away lies a much larger clone, so this may be a sequencing read error. The CDR3 bases are TGTGCCAGCAGCACATCCAAGGATAACACTGAAGCTTCCTTT. Its translation is CASSTSKDNTEASF. This chain connects TRBV7-9 to TRBJ1-1; no clear D. Germline-derived CDR1 and CDR2 are SEHNR and FQNEAQ (reference sequence). The CDR3 loop spans 14 amino acids.

In its sample, this clonotype was seen many times. This chain uses TRBV29-1 with TRBJ2-1; perhaps TRBD2 as D (5 bases). V gave up 4 bases and J gave up 5 bases, with 12 bases separating them. From germline, CDR1 is SQVTM and CDR2 ANQGSEA. The CDR3 consists of 13 residues. The CDR3 DNA reads TGCAGCGTTGTACCCGGGATTGACAATGAGCAGTTCTTC. This codes for CSVVPGIDNEQFF.

This chain links TRBV7-3 with TRBJ2-1; 7 bases map to TRBD1. V was clipped by 5 bases and J by 0 bases; unmatched bases: 7. Per germline, CDR1 SGHTA and CDR2 FQGTGA. The CDR3 runs to 16 residues. CDR3 sequence reads: CASSERQGGSYNEQFF. CDR3 sequence (DNA): TGTGCCAGCAGCGAGCGACAGGGTGGCTCCTACAATGAGCAGTTCTTC.

The rearrangement uses TRBV7-2 and TRBJ1-3; D unclear. V shed 5 bases and J shed 13 bases, with 21 bases lying between them. CDR1 and CDR2 from the germline V gene are SGHTA and FQGNSA. The CDR3 runs 14 residues. This CDR3 reads CASSPRRSGNIIYF. The DNA of the CDR3 is TGTGCCAGCAGCCCCCGACGTTCTGGAAACATTATATATTTT. Variable domain in full (rest from reference TRBV7-2 and TRBJ1-3): GAGVSQSPSNKVTEKGKDVELRCDPISGHTALYWYRQSLGQGLEFLIYFQGNSAPDKSGLPSDRFSAERTGGSVSTLTIQRTQQEDSAVYLCASSPRRSGNIIYFGEGSWLTVV.

For the CDR3, the DNA is TGTGCCACCGGGGAGGCCTACTCCTACGAGCAGTACTTC. Translated: CATGEAYSYEQYF. The rearrangement joins TRBV6-6 to TRBJ2-7; possibly TRBD2 for D (6 bases). Germline V CDR1 and CDR2: MNHNY, SVGAGI (reference sequence). This CDR3 comprises 13 residues. Trimming removed 10 bases at V and 0 bases at J, with 13 bases between.

Turning to this clonotype: Being one base from a much bigger clone, this may be a read error. This chain connects TRBV29-1 to TRBJ2-1, with 9 positions matching TRBD2. CDR1 and CDR2 from the germline V gene are SQVTM and ANQGSEA. Unmatched junction bases numbered 7, after V lost 8 bases and J lost 8 bases. The CDR3 covers 12 residues. The CDR3 reads CSIGLARDEQFF. The CDR3 DNA reads TGCAGCATCGGACTAGCGAGAGATGAGCAGTTCTTC.

This clonotype appeared many times. The rearrangement uses TRBV7-9 and TRBJ2-3; 10 bases align to TRBD2. Germline loops: CDR1 SEHNR, CDR2 FQNEAQ (reference sequence). The CDR3 is made up of 16 amino acids. Trimming at V came to 5 bases and at J to 2 bases, leaving 7 bases not matched to a gene. The CDR3 reads CASSAGTSEYTDTQYF. For the CDR3, the DNA is TGTGCCAGCAGCGCCGGGACTAGCGAATACACAGATACGCAGTATTTT.

This clonotype came up many times. The J gene is TRBJ2-7, the V gene TRBV19; D might be TRBD1 or TRBD2, each matching 5 bases. CDR1 LNHDA and CDR2 SQIVND come from the germline V gene (reference sequence). V shed 5 bases and J shed 1 base, with 15 bases lying between them. The CDR3 runs 15 residues. The CDR3 DNA reads as TGTGCCAGTAGTCCCCCCGGGGCCTCGTCCTACGAGCAGTACTTC. It encodes CASSPPGASSYEQYF.

This clonotype has at least ten counts. The chain combines TRBV12-3 or TRBV12-4 with TRBJ1-1, with unresolved D. This CDR3 region has 12 residues. CDR3 sequence reads: CADSMGSTEAFF. As DNA, the CDR3 is TGTGCTGACTCGATGGGTAGTACTGAAGCTTTCTTT.

This clonotype was seen repeatedly, ten times or more. The chain combines TRBV27 with TRBJ2-7, with TRBD1 matching 11 bases. This CDR3 contains 15 residues. The V gene end was trimmed by 3 bases and the J gene end by 5 bases; junction bases not matched to a gene: 6. Germline assignment: CDR1 MNHEY and CDR2 SMNVEV (reference sequence). The CDR3 DNA sequence: TGTGCCAGCAGTTTCTTATGGACAGGGGGCCACGAGCAGTACTTC. The encoded protein is CASSFLWTGGHEQYF.

This clonotype was seen many times. This chain joins TRBV15 and TRBJ2-7, with D perhaps matching TRBD2 (5 bases). Trimming took off 0 bases at V and 4 bases at J, with 7 bases between the two ends. Germline CDR1 reads LNHNV; CDR2 reads YYDKDF (reference sequence). The CDR3 sequence is 13 residues long. CDR3 nucleotides: TGTGCCACCAGCAGAGAAGAGGGATACGAGCAGTACTTC. It yields the protein CATSREEGYEQYF.

This clonotype has at least ten counts. The V gene is TRBV3-1, the J gene TRBJ2-7; D gene unclear. CDR3 length: 13 amino acids. The V end was cut by 4 bases, the J end by 2 bases, with 9 bases between. Germline lookup yields CDR1 LGHDT and CDR2 YNNKEL (reference sequence). CDR3 DNA: TGTGCCAGCAGCCCCGAGGTGGCCTACGAGCAGTACTTC. It is translated as CASSPEVAYEQYF.

This clonotype was detected many times. The V and J genes are TRBV29-1 and TRBJ1-1; D unclear. CDR1 and CDR2 (germline): SQVTM, ANQGSEA. The CDR3 sequence is 12 residues long. Trimming removed 7 bases from V and 6 bases from J, with 15 bases in between. CDR3 sequence: CSGRDPGPEAFF. The CDR3 bases are TGCAGCGGGCGTGACCCGGGCCCTGAAGCTTTCTTT.

This clonotype was seen ten or more times. The chain is built from TRBV14 and TRBJ1-1; the D is unclear. The V gene lost 5 bases and the J gene lost 1 base, with 8 bases spanning the gap. CDR1 is SGHDN and CDR2 is FVKESK in the germline V gene. CDR3 length: 13 residues. The CDR3 loop is CASSSQRNTEAFF. The CDR3 nucleotides read TGTGCCAGCAGCTCCCAAAGGAACACTGAAGCTTTCTTT.

Ten or more counts support this clonotype. V usage is TRBV20-1 and J usage is TRBJ2-7; 7 positions agree with TRBD1. The CDR3 has 14 amino acids. Germline-derived CDR1 and CDR2 are DFQATT and SNEGSKA (reference sequence). V gave up 4 bases and J gave up 2 bases; unmatched junction bases: 8. In DNA form, the CDR3 reads TGCAGTGCTACCTTACAGGGGCCCCCCTACGAGCAGTACTTC. This sequence encodes CSATLQGPPYEQYF.

On this clonotype: Relative to the germline gene, one junction end is altered; a read error may explain this. The chain uses TRBV7-2 and TRBJ2-5; 7 nucleotides match TRBD2. The CDR3 loop spans 15 amino acids. Germline assignment: CDR1 SGHTA and CDR2 FQGNSA. DNA for the CDR3: TGTGCCAGCAGCTCCCGAGAGACTAGCAGGTTTACCCATTACTTC. This sequence encodes CASSSRETSRFTHYF.

This clonotype was detected many times. J is TRBJ1-2 and V is TRBV12-3 or TRBV12-4, with D unclear. CDR3 size: 11 residues. The germline V and J ends were trimmed by 2 bases and 6 bases, with 4 bases remaining between them. This chain's CDR3 is CASSLLDGYTF. CDR3 nucleotides: TGTGCCAGCAGTTTACTCGATGGCTACACCTTC.

Note on this clonotype: Being one base from a much bigger clone, this may be a read error. V is TRBV19 and J is TRBJ2-1; D call uncertain. Trimming took 8 bases from V and 1 from J, leaving 9 bases between them. There are 13 residues in the CDR3. Germline V gene sequence: CDR1 LNHDA, CDR2 SQIVND (reference sequence). The CDR3: CASRRLSYNEQFF. CDR3 coding DNA: TGTGCCAGTCGTAGGCTTTCCTACAATGAGCAGTTCTTC.

This clonotype has ten or more counts. J is TRBJ2-7 and V is TRBV3-1, with D unresolved. Trimming took 3 bases from V and 0 from J, leaving 3 bases between them. CDR3 length: 12 amino acids. Germline V gene lookup returns CDR1 LGHDT and CDR2 YNNKEL (reference sequence). The CDR3 DNA sequence: TGTGCCAGCAGCCATTTCTCCTACGAGCAGTACTTC. As protein: CASSHFSYEQYF.

Of note for this clonotype: It may be a read error: a sequence one base away is much more abundant. This rearrangement joins TRBV14 to TRBJ2-5, with 8 positions matching TRBD1. The ends lost 4 bases at V and 4 bases at J; junction bases unmatched: 11. The CDR3 runs to 16 residues. Germline CDR1 SGHDN, CDR2 FVKESK. The CDR3 nucleotides are TGTGCCAGCAGCCGAAGCCGCCGGACAGGGCGAGAGACCCAGTACTTC. It is translated as CASSRSRRTGRETQYF. The complete variable domain, with remaining parts taken from reference TRBV14 and TRBJ2-5, reads EAGVTQFPSHSVIEKGQTVTLRCDPISGHDNLYWYRRVMGKEIKFLLHFVKESKQDESGMPNNRFLAERTGGTYSTLKVQPAELEDSGVYFCASSRSRRTGRETQYFGPGTRLLVL.

As for this clonotype: A much larger clone is a single base away; this may be a read error. J is TRBJ1-1 and V is TRBV29-1, with TRBD1 matching over 9 bases. In germline, CDR1 is SQVTM, CDR2 ANQGSEA. The CDR3 runs to 13 residues. The DNA of the CDR3 is TGCAGCGAGGGACAGGGTGAGAACACTAAAGCTTTCTTT. This translates into CSEGQGENTKAFF.